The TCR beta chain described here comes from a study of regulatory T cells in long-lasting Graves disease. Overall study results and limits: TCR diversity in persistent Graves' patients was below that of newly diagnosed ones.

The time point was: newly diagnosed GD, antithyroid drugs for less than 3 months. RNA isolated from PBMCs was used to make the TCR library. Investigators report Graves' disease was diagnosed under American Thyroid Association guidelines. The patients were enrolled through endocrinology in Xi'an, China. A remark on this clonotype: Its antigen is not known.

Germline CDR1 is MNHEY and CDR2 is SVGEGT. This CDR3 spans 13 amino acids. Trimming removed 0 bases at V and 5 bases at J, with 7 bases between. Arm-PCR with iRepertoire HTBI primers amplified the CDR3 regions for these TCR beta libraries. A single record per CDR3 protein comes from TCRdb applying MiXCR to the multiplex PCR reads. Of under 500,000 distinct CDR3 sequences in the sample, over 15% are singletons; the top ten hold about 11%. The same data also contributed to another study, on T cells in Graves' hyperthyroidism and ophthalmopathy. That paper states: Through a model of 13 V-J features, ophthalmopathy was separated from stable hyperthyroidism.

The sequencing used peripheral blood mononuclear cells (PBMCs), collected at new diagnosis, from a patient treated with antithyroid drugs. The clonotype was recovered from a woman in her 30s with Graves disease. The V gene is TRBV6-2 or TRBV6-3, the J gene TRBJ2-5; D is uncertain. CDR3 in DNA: TGTGCCAGCAGTTACTCGAAGGGTGAGACCCAGTACTTC. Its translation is CASSYSKGETQYF.